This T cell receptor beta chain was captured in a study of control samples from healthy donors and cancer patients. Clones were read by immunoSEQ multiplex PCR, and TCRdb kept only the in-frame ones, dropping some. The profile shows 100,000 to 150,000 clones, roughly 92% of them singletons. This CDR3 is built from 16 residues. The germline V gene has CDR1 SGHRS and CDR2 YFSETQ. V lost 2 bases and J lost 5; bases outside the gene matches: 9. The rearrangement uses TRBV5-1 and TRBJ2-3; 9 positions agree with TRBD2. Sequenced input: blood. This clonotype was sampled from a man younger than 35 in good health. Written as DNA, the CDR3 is TGCGCCAGCAGCTTTAGGACTAGCGAGGGGGGAGATACGCAGTATTTT. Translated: CASSFRTSEGGDTQYF. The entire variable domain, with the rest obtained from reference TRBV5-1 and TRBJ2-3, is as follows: KAGVTQTPRYLIKTRGQQVTLSCSPISGHRSVSWYQQTPGQGLQFLFEYFSETQRNKGNFPGRFSGRQFSNSRSEMNVSTLELGDSALYLCASSFRTSEGGDTQYFGPGTRLTVL.